Listed below are T cell receptor beta chains from one sample, sequenced in a study of vaccination and CD4 T cells after COVID-19. TCRdb redid the calling of the PCR reads with MiXCR, one entry per CDR3 protein. The sample holds 15,000 to 20,000 distinct CDR3 sequences, around 45% seen once. These receptors' antigens are unknown. Sequencing was performed on CD4+ T cells from blood, cultured in vitro, taken before SARS-CoV-2 vaccination. Source of these receptors: a human donor who had recovered from COVID-19. Both conserved end residues are part of each CDR3. Fields, in order: clone size, V gene, J gene, D gene, CDR3 DNA, CDR3 protein. A D gene is named only where the DNA matches it firmly. The size field is filled for only some rows; it gives once, few, many or a size class.

-,TRBV19,TRBJ1-1,-,TGTGCCAGTAGTCGTGTGGGACTCCCCACCACTACTGAAGCTTTCTTT,CASSRVGLPTTTEAFF
few,TRBV6-5,TRBJ2-2,-,TGTGCCAGCAGTTATAACCCCAACACCGGGGAGCTGTTTTTT,CASSYNPNTGELFF
-,TRBV28,TRBJ1-5,-,TGTGCCAGCAGTTTATGGGAGAGCCAGCCCCAGCATTTT,CASSLWESQPQHF
once,TRBV6-2/TRBV6-3,TRBJ2-7,TRBD2,TGTGCCAGCAGGAGAGCGGGAGGACCCTACGAGCAGTACTTC,CASRRAGGPYEQYF
few,TRBV19,TRBJ1-2,-,TGTGCCAGTAGGATCAGTTTCTGGGACCAACGGAGGGGAGGCTACACCTTC,CASRISFWDQRRGGYTF
-,TRBV11-2,TRBJ2-7,-,TGTGCCAGCAGCTTAGAACAGGGATCCTACGAGCAGTACTTC,CASSLEQGSYEQYF
-,TRBV5-1,TRBJ2-3,-,TGCGCCAGCAGCTCGTTACAGGGCCTTAGCACAGATACGCAGTATTTT,CASSSLQGLSTDTQYF
few,TRBV20-1,TRBJ1-1,-,TGCAGTGCCCGTATGAACACTGAAGCTTTCTTT,CSARMNTEAFF
-,TRBV7-9,TRBJ2-3,TRBD1,TGTGCCAGCAGCCCGGACAGGGGAACGTCAGATACGCAGTATTTT,CASSPDRGTSDTQYF
few,TRBV20-1,TRBJ2-1,-,TGCAGTGCTAGAGGCCTATGGGAGAATCTCAATGAGCAGTTCTTC,CSARGLWENLNEQFF
few,TRBV15,TRBJ2-5,-,TGTGCCACCACCACAGGAGCCCAAGAGACCCAGTACTTC,CATTTGAQETQYF
-,TRBV10-3,TRBJ1-1,TRBD1,TGTGCCATCAGTGAATTTGGGGGGACAGGGAAAGCTTTCTTT,CAISEFGGTGKAFF
-,TRBV6-1,TRBJ1-1,-,TGTGCCAGCAGTGAAATCGGGGAAGTTTCTGAAGCTTTCTTT,CASSEIGEVSEAFF
-,TRBV21-1,TRBJ1-3,-,TGTGCCAGCAGCAAAGAATGGAGACATGCGGCCGGAAACACCATATATTTT,CASSKEWRHAAGNTIYF
few,TRBV7-9,TRBJ2-5,-,TGTGCCAGCAGCGACCCCCCGGCCGGGAGCCAAGAGACCCAGTACTTC,CASSDPPAGSQETQYF
few,TRBV10-3,TRBJ2-7,-,TGTGCCACGAGAGGCCGGGAAGAAAACTACGAGCAGTACTTC,CATRGREENYEQYF
few,TRBV7-8,TRBJ1-6,-,TGTGCCAGCAGCTTAGGGTCCGCAAATTCACCCCTCCACTTT,CASSLGSANSPLHF
-,TRBV24-1,TRBJ2-5,TRBD2,TGTGCCACCAGTGCCATGGGACTAGCGGGGCAAGAGACCCAGTACTTC,CATSAMGLAGQETQYF
few,TRBV7-2,TRBJ1-5,-,TGTGCCAGCAGCTTTAGGATAAGCAATCAGCCCCAGCATTTT,CASSFRISNQPQHF
-,TRBV2,TRBJ2-2,-,TGTGCCAGCAGTAAGGGGGGAGGGACCGGGGAGCTGTTTTTT,CASSKGGGTGELFF
-,TRBV19,TRBJ2-7,-,TGTGCCAGTAGTTCTCAGTATGCCTACGAGCAGTACTTC,CASSSQYAYEQYF
-,TRBV19,TRBJ1-3,-,TGTGCCAGTAGTGTTGACGGATTCTCTGGAAACACCATATATTTT,CASSVDGFSGNTIYF